This T cell receptor beta chain came from a study of blood T cell repertoires in COVID-19. In the study overall: In each case, the material was cDNA or gDNA derived from T cells, B-cell-depleted T cells, or PBMCs.

V lost 2 bases, J lost 16 bases, and 15 bases lay in between. The length of the CDR3 is 13 residues. Germline CDR1 SGHTA, CDR2 FQGNSA. Generated by immunoSEQ multiplex PCR, the TCRdb table keeps only in-frame clones and is missing some. The table lists about 110,000 clones, approximately 85% of them singletons. This clonotype was sampled from a human donor in a cohort sampled during active COVID-19. The chain has TRBV7-2 and TRBJ1-6, with a tentative D call TRBD1 (6 bases). What was sequenced was peripheral blood. This chain's CDR3 is CASSLRGSDRLHF. Here the CDR3 DNA reads TGTGCCAGCAGCTTAAGGGGGTCCGACAGGCTCCACTTT.